This T cell receptor (beta chain) was retrieved from a study of identifying expanded T cells in peripheral blood. Collection occurred without any documented infections or immune events in donors. Whole-study findings and limits: Technical replicates showed roughly 1.2 changed clones; about two weeks roughly 15; four weeks 19. Variance in clone template counts between approximately 2-week samples significantly increased with total template count across all healthy donors.

Concerning this clone: As yet, its antigen is unknown.

The CDR3 has 13 residues. CDR1 and CDR2 from the germline V gene are WNHNN and SYGVQD (reference sequence). With 4 bases removed from V and 10 bases from J, the gap between germline ends came to 16 bases. Data came from immunoSEQ multiplex PCR; TCRdb stores just in-frame clones and leaves some out. This sample yields under 150,000 clones, of which around four fifths are seen a single time; 3.3% belongs to the top ten. Sequencing was carried out using blood. The chain uses TRBV10-1 and TRBJ1-1; D gene uncertain. The TCR originated in a person between 18 and 75 years old in good health. The chain's CDR3 is CASSASSAAVAFF. In DNA, the CDR3 is TGCGCCAGCAGTGCTTCATCAGCCGCAGTAGCTTTCTTT.